A selection of T cell receptor beta chains follows, all from one sample in a study of T cell responses to AZD1222 COVID-19 vaccine. TCRdb keeps only in-frame clones here, not all; method: immunoSEQ multiplex PCR. The sample contains 100,000 to 150,000 clones, around 92% of which appear only once. The sequencing used peripheral blood, collected on day 0 of AZD1222 vaccination. These receptors all come from an adult in good health. Both conserved end residues are part of each CDR3. The D gene is left open where the match is weak. A clone size is listed for some rows: how often the clone was seen (once, few, many), or a class if it is expanded.

TRBV5-6	once	TRBJ2-1	TRBD1	CASSPGTVYNEQFF	TGTGCCAGCAGCCCTGGGACAGTTTACAATGAGCAGTTCTTC
TRBV24-1	-	TRBJ1-4	-	CATSDTGPGEKLFF	TGTGCCACCAGTGATACAGGGCCGGGCGAAAAACTGTTTTTT
TRBV7-6	-	TRBJ2-7	TRBD1	CASSSAPAGGGEQYF	TGTGCCAGCAGCTCAGCTCCCGCAGGGGGCGGCGAGCAGTACTTC
TRBV4-1	-	TRBJ2-7	-	CASSQSSDSSYEQYF	TGCGCCAGCAGCCAGAGCAGCGACAGCTCCTACGAGCAGTACTTC
TRBV29-1	-	TRBJ1-3	TRBD1	CSVEKEQGFGNTIYF	TGCAGCGTTGAAAAGGAACAGGGGTTTGGAAACACCATATATTTT
TRBV9	-	TRBJ2-3	TRBD2	CASSVVPSGSTDTQYF	TGTGCCAGCAGCGTAGTCCCTAGCGGTAGCACAGATACGCAGTATTTT
TRBV7-2	-	TRBJ1-4	-	CASSSTRSTNEKLFF	TGTGCCAGCAGCTCGACCAGATCAACTAATGAAAAACTGTTTTTT
TRBV2	-	TRBJ2-5	TRBD2	CASANLAGEETQYF	TGTGCCAGCGCGAACCTAGCGGGGGAAGAGACCCAGTACTTC
TRBV5-6	-	TRBJ2-7	TRBD1	CASSDDRVYEQYF	TGTGCCAGCAGCGATGACAGGGTATACGAGCAGTACTTC
TRBV28	-	TRBJ1-1	TRBD1	CASNQRTGQGMNTEAFF	TGTGCCAGCAATCAGCGAACGGGACAGGGAATGAACACTGAAGCTTTCTTT
TRBV19	-	TRBJ2-5	-	CASSAADWPRETQYF	TGTGCCAGTAGTGCTGCCGACTGGCCCAGAGAGACCCAGTACTTC
TRBV18	-	TRBJ2-2	-	CASSQGLPGELFF	TGTGCCAGCTCACAAGGTTTGCCCGGGGAGCTGTTTTTT
TRBV28	-	TRBJ2-5	TRBD2	CAILGQGGLGTQYF	TGTGCCATCCTCGGCCAGGGAGGGTTGGGCACCCAGTACTTC
TRBV10-1	-	TRBJ1-1	-	CASSEYRGLNTEAFF	TGCGCCAGCAGTGAGTATCGGGGCCTGAACACTGAAGCTTTCTTT
TRBV11-3	-	TRBJ1-1	-	CASSLDKNTEAFF	TGTGCCAGCAGCTTAGATAAAAACACTGAAGCTTTCTTT
TRBV6-1	-	TRBJ1-1	-	CASSDRRTEAFF	TGTGCCAGCAGTGATCGGCGTACTGAAGCTTTCTTT
TRBV30	-	TRBJ2-2	-	CAWSDGNTGELFF	TGTGCCTGGTCGGACGGGAACACCGGGGAGCTGTTTTTT
TRBV9	-	TRBJ1-1	-	CASSVGVLKTEAFF	TGTGCCAGCAGCGTAGGAGTCTTGAAAACTGAAGCTTTCTTT
TRBV18	-	TRBJ1-1	TRBD1	CASSPMDRRTEAFF	TGTGCCAGCTCACCGATGGACAGGCGCACTGAAGCTTTCTTT
TRBV7-2	-	TRBJ2-5	TRBD2	CASSLVALAGVETQYF	TGTGCCAGCAGCTTAGTGGCACTAGCGGGGGTAGAGACCCAGTACTTC
TRBV30	few	TRBJ1-1	TRBD1	CAWSGTGNTEAFF	TGTGCCTGGAGCGGGACAGGGAACACTGAAGCTTTCTTT
TRBV28	-	TRBJ2-7	-	CASSRGGSYEQYF	TGTGCCAGCAGTAGGGGTGGGTCCTACGAGCAGTACTTC
TRBV10-3	-	TRBJ2-6	-	CAISESGFRANVLTF	TGTGCCATCAGTGAGTCGGGGTTCCGGGCCAACGTCCTGACTTTC
TRBV6-5	once	TRBJ2-5	-	CASSYSGAETQYF	TGTGCCAGCAGTTACTCGGGGGCGGAGACCCAGTACTTC
TRBV6-5	-	TRBJ2-7	TRBD1	CASSRTGGGEQYF	TGTGCCAGCAGCAGGACAGGGGGCGGCGAGCAGTACTTC
TRBV28	-	TRBJ2-1	-	CASSDKTYEQFF	TGTGCCAGCAGTGATAAGACTTATGAGCAGTTCTTC
TRBV3-1/TRBV3-2	-	TRBJ1-1	-	CASSQGGGFREAEAFF	TGTGCCAGCAGCCAAGGAGGAGGTTTTAGGGAGGCTGAAGCTTTCTTT
TRBV29-1	-	TRBJ2-2	TRBD2	CSATEAGVGTGELFF	TGCAGCGCGACGGAAGCGGGAGTAGGGACCGGGGAGCTGTTTTTT
TRBV7-2	-	TRBJ2-7	TRBD1	CASSLWDRTSFSYEQYF	TGTGCCAGCAGCTTATGGGACAGGACCTCATTTTCCTACGAGCAGTACTTC
TRBV3-1/TRBV3-2	few	TRBJ2-7	TRBD2	CASSQVQTGRGDEQYF	TGTGCCAGCAGCCAAGTACAGACCGGCCGGGGGGACGAGCAGTACTTC
TRBV7-7	once	TRBJ2-5	-	CASSLGGTYQETQYF	TGTGCTAGCAGCTTAGGGGGGACATACCAAGAGACCCAGTACTTC
TRBV28	-	TRBJ1-5	-	CASSSPPGSRNQPQHF	TGTGCCAGCAGTTCCCCTCCAGGGTCTCGCAATCAGCCCCAGCATTTT
TRBV5-6	-	TRBJ2-4	TRBD1	CASYPRDRPNIQYF	TGTGCCAGCTACCCCAGGGACAGACCAAACATTCAGTACTTC
TRBV11-2	once	TRBJ1-1	-	CASSLAQRALILLNTEAFF	TGTGCCAGCAGCTTAGCTCAGAGGGCCTTAATACTTCTGAACACTGAAGCTTTCTTT
TRBV18	-	TRBJ2-2	-	CASSPGAGNTGELFF	TGTGCCAGCTCACCAGGAGCAGGGAACACCGGGGAGCTGTTTTTT
TRBV7-7	-	TRBJ2-1	-	CASSAHGGYNEQFF	TGTGCTAGCAGCGCCCACGGGGGTTACAATGAGCAGTTCTTC
TRBV7-3	-	TRBJ2-5	-	CASSGDSAVKETQYF	TGTGCCAGCAGTGGGGATTCGGCAGTTAAAGAGACCCAGTACTTC
TRBV30	-	TRBJ2-5	TRBD2	CAWSVPSGRETQYF	TGTGCCTGGAGTGTACCTAGCGGGAGAGAGACCCAGTACTTC
TRBV25-1	-	TRBJ1-5	-	CASSDGVNQPQHF	TGTGCCAGCAGTGACGGGGTAAATCAGCCCCAGCATTTT
TRBV6-5	-	TRBJ2-1	-	CASSYPLESGYNEQFF	TGTGCCAGCAGTTACCCTTTGGAGAGTGGGTACAATGAGCAGTTCTTC
TRBV28	-	TRBJ1-4	-	CAIKGYNEKLFF	TGTGCCATTAAGGGGTATAATGAAAAACTGTTTTTT
TRBV7-9	-	TRBJ1-1	TRBD1	CASSFRDRQAEAFF	TGTGCCAGCAGCTTTCGGGACAGACAGGCTGAAGCTTTCTTT
TRBV7-3	-	TRBJ2-3	TRBD2	CASSLDSGRADTQYF	TGTGCCAGCAGCTTAGATAGCGGGAGGGCAGATACGCAGTATTTT
TRBV10-1	-	TRBJ1-6	-	CASSESERTSKISDSPLHF	TGCGCCAGCAGTGAGTCGGAGAGGACGTCGAAAATATCGGATTCACCCCTCCACTTT